The rows below give T cell receptor beta chains drawn from one sample of a study of long-term antiretroviral therapy in people with HIV. Some clones are missing from TCRdb's copy, which holds only in-frame ones; the method was immunoSEQ multiplex PCR. The data contain under 9,000 clones, around 79% of them seen just once; the ten biggest clones take up 16%. Sample: unsorted PBMCs, taken 0.1 years after starting antiretroviral therapy. The source is a man between 40 and 49 years old with HIV. Each CDR3 is given with its conserved first and last residue. The order of the fields is V gene, J gene, CDR3 protein.

TRBV4-1	TRBJ2-7	CASSQDRYEQYF
TRBV10-3	TRBJ2-7	CAISESAGTGVAYEQYF
TRBV27	TRBJ2-7	CASSGITDRAYEQYF
TRBV7-9	TRBJ1-1	CASSFTTEAFF
TRBV5-4	TRBJ1-1	CASSLGEGSHTEAFF
TRBV5-8	TRBJ2-6	CASSLDGGANVLTF
TRBV6-1	TRBJ1-5	CASSEDYRASNQPQHF
TRBV5-1	TRBJ2-2	CASSLEGYTGELFF
TRBV14	TRBJ1-1	CASSHGRAKVAEAFF
TRBV6-6	TRBJ1-1	CASSLGTDTEAFF
TRBV5-1	TRBJ2-1	CASSLGTGSSDEQFF
TRBV5-1	TRBJ2-7	CASSLGSGYEQYF
TRBV6-5	TRBJ1-2	CASRGTALTNYGYTF
TRBV28	TRBJ1-2	CASSSPVDYGYTF
TRBV30	TRBJ2-7	CAWSVSGGYEQYF
TRBV7-9	TRBJ2-7	CASRLPTGHEQYF
TRBV25-1	TRBJ1-1	CATKDNGEAEAFF
TRBV27	TRBJ1-2	CASSLDGANYGYTF